This record covers a single T cell receptor beta chain. Some clones are missing from TCRdb's copy, which holds only in-frame ones; the method was immunoSEQ multiplex PCR. The data hold about 170,000 clones, with about 93% observed a single time. The data derive from a study of control samples from healthy donors and cancer patients. Trimming pared 4 bases from V and 8 bases from J, leaving 20 bases between. CDR3 length: 15 residues. CDR1 is ENHRY and CDR2 is SYGVKD in the germline V gene. The TCR was taken from a woman in her sixties or seventies in good health. The gene calls are TRBV10-3 and TRBJ1-2, with D perhaps TRBD1 (6 bases). The sequencing sample was made of blood. DNA of the CDR3: TGTGCCATCAGTGGCGGGGGGCAGTCGATGAAAGGCTACACCTTC. Residues: CAISGGGQSMKGYTF.